The 18 T cell receptor beta chains given below trace back to one sample, sequenced in a study of control samples from healthy donors and cancer patients. This table comes from immunoSEQ multiplex PCR, and its TCRdb copy is limited to in-frame clones, with some not included. The sample includes under 95,000 clones, roughly 92% of them seen just once. Sequenced input: blood. These receptor sequences come from a woman in her 30s in good health.

The genes are TRBV29-1 and TRBJ2-6; TRBD2 might be the D (6 bases). There are 17 residues in the CDR3. Germline V gene data show CDR1 as SQVTM and CDR2 as ANQGSEA. V dropped 7 bases and J dropped 0 bases, with 19 bases sitting between them. CDR3 amino acids: CSALRGGVSSGANVLTF. Here the CDR3 DNA reads TGCAGCGCTCTACGAGGAGGGGTTTCCTCTGGGGCCAACGTCCTGACTTTC.

The chain combines TRBV30 with TRBJ1-6; unclear D gene. The CDR3 totals 14 residues. V was trimmed by 4 bases and J by 0 bases, leaving 7 bases between them. In germline, CDR1 is GTSNPN, CDR2 SVGIG (reference sequence). The DNA for the CDR3 is TGTGCCTGGAACATTCGCTCCTATAATTCACCCCTCCACTTT. Its translation: CAWNIRSYNSPLHF. Variable domain in full (rest from reference TRBV30 and TRBJ1-6): SQTIHQWPATLVQPVGSPLSLECTVEGTSNPNLYWYRQAAGRGLQLLFYSVGIGQISSEVPQNLSASRPQDRQFILSSKKLLLSDSGFYLCAWNIRSYNSPLHFGNGTRLTVT.

The genes are TRBV5-6 and TRBJ1-2; TRBD1 aligns across 8 bases. V shed 0 bases and J 6 bases; nucleotides not matched to a gene: 7. The CDR3 contains 15 residues. Per the germline V gene, CDR1 is SGHDT and CDR2 is YYEEEE. The CDR3 region is CASSLVDRVFDGYTF. CDR3 bases: TGTGCCAGCAGCTTGGTGGACAGGGTGTTCGATGGCTACACCTTC.

The rearrangement uses TRBV6-5 and TRBJ2-7, with TRBD1 matching 11 bases. V shed 5 bases, J shed 9 bases, and the junction held 12 bases outside the gene matches. In germline, CDR1 is MNHEY, CDR2 SVGAGI. The CDR3 has 15 residues. The CDR3 loop is CASSPGTGGIGRQYF. The CDR3 nucleotides read TGTGCCAGCAGTCCCGGGACAGGGGGAATAGGACGGCAGTACTTC.

This chain joins TRBV30 and TRBJ1-4; D perhaps matches TRBD1 (5 bases). CDR3 length: 12 residues. In germline, CDR1 is GTSNPN, CDR2 SVGIG (reference sequence). V shed 4 bases and J shed 11 bases, with 14 bases lying between them. The CDR3 sequence is CAWTPWGGKLFF. The DNA for the CDR3 is TGTGCCTGGACTCCCTGGGGGGGGAAACTGTTTTTT.

The chain is built from TRBV4-2 and TRBJ1-1; a weak D match, TRBD1 (6 bases). The CDR3 has 16 amino acids. Trimming cost V 2 bases and J 0 bases, with 13 bases left between them. The V gene's germline CDR1 is LGHNA and CDR2 YNFKEQ. CDR3 sequence reads: CASSQSYGQMNTEAFF. In DNA form, the CDR3 reads TGTGCCAGCAGCCAATCTTATGGACAGATGAACACTGAAGCTTTCTTT.

The chain has TRBV10-3 and TRBJ2-1, with unresolved D. V lost 8 bases and J 0 bases, leaving 8 bases between the germline ends. Germline CDR1 ENHRY, CDR2 SYGVKD. The CDR3 has 13 amino acids. The CDR3 is CAIGISSYNEQFF. The CDR3 bases are TGTGCCATCGGGATAAGCTCCTACAATGAGCAGTTCTTC.

This clone was seen just once. CDR3 DNA sequence: TGTGCCAGCAGCTTTTCGAGCTCTGGGGCCAACGTCCTGACTTTC. Protein sequence: CASSFSSSGANVLTF. The chain combines TRBV5-6 with TRBJ2-6, with unresolved D. From germline, CDR1 is SGHDT and CDR2 YYEEEE. Trimming stripped 2 bases from V and 0 bases from J, with 6 bases between. This CDR3 comprises 15 residues. Drawing the rest from reference TRBV5-6 and TRBJ2-6, the complete variable domain is DAGVTQSPTHLIKTRGQQVTLRCSPKSGHDTVSWYQQALGQGPQFIFQYYEEEERQRGNFPDRFSGHQFPNYSSELNVNALLLGDSALYLCASSFSSSGANVLTFGAGSRLTVL.

This sequence joins TRBV18 and TRBJ2-3; TRBD1 might be the D (5 bases). This CDR3 is 13 amino acids long. The V end lost 2 bases, the J end lost 6 bases, and 9 bases lay between the germline ends. The germline V gene has CDR1 KGHSH and CDR2 LQKENI. Here the CDR3 reads CASSPGQGDTQYF. DNA of the CDR3: TGTGCCAGCTCACCAGGGCAGGGCGATACGCAGTATTTT.

The V call is TRBV7-9, the J call TRBJ2-1; D is unresolved. CDR1 is SEHNR, CDR2 FQNEAQ, per germline (reference sequence). Trimming took 5 bases from V and 9 from J, leaving 17 bases between them. The CDR3 is 14 residues long. CDR3 in DNA: TGTGCCAGCAGCCAATCCGTAGGGTGGATTGAGCAGTTCTTC. Amino acid sequence: CASSQSVGWIEQFF.

The chain joins TRBV30 to TRBJ2-1, with D maybe TRBD1 (6 bases). V lost 2 bases to trimming and J lost 4 bases, with 18 bases between them. CDR1 and CDR2 (germline): GTSNPN, SVGIG (reference sequence). This CDR3 has 16 residues. CDR3 residues: CAWSKTGSGRYNEQFF. The CDR3 bases are TGTGCCTGGAGTAAAACAGGGTCGGGAAGATACAATGAGCAGTTCTTC.

V usage is TRBV7-2 and J usage is TRBJ1-4, with a weak D call TRBD1 (5 bases). V lost 1 base and J 12 bases, leaving 9 bases between the germline ends. CDR3 length: 12 residues. The germline V gene encodes CDR1 SGHTA and CDR2 FQGNSA. The CDR3 DNA follows: TGTGCCAGCAGCTTAGGGGCAGGGCAACTGTTTTTT. This encodes CASSLGAGQLFF.

The chain's CDR3 is CASSQGNREIETQYF. The CDR3 DNA sequence: TGTGCCAGCAGCCAAGGGAACAGGGAAATAGAGACCCAGTACTTC. V is TRBV3-1 (or the pseudogene TRBV3-2) and J is TRBJ2-5; a possible D gene is TRBD1 (6 bases). Germline CDR1 and CDR2: LGHDT and YNNKEL (reference sequence). The CDR3 runs to 15 residues. V shed 1 base and J shed 4 bases, with 13 bases lying between them.

V and J are TRBV5-1 and TRBJ2-5; possible D gene TRBD1, 6 bases. Trimming removed 4 bases at V and 2 bases at J, with 12 bases between. Germline CDR1 SGHRS, CDR2 YFSETQ. The CDR3 spans 14 residues. The CDR3 nucleotides are TGCGCCAGCAGCCAGGGGAGCTCGCAAGAGACCCAGTACTTC. It codes for CASSQGSSQETQYF. Together with reference TRBV5-1 and TRBJ2-5, the CDR3 gives the full variable domain: KAGVTQTPRYLIKTRGQQVTLSCSPISGHRSVSWYQQTPGQGLQFLFEYFSETQRNKGNFPGRFSGRQFSNSRSEMNVSTLELGDSALYLCASSQGSSQETQYFGPGTRLLVL.

The chain employs TRBV18 and TRBJ2-7; 13 positions agree with TRBD2. The V segment lost 0 bases and the J segment 3 bases; nucleotides outside the gene matches: 2. The germline V gene has CDR1 KGHSH and CDR2 LQKENI. This CDR3 is built from 16 residues. CDR3 nucleotide sequence: TGTGCCAGCTCACCACCGGGACTAGCGGGGCGCTACGAGCAGTACTTC. This encodes CASSPPGLAGRYEQYF.

The chain joins TRBV12-3 or TRBV12-4 to TRBJ1-1; D gene uncertain. CDR3 size: 13 residues. The germline V and J ends were trimmed by 3 bases and 2 bases, with 7 bases remaining between them. The CDR3 protein is CASSFSANTEAFF. As DNA, the CDR3 is TGTGCCAGCAGTTTTTCGGCTAACACTGAAGCTTTCTTT.

This clone was seen only once. V is TRBV20-1 and J is TRBJ2-1; 7 bases align to TRBD2. This CDR3 region has 16 residues. Germline CDR1 reads DFQATT; CDR2 reads SNEGSKA (reference sequence). With 3 bases clipped from V and 9 bases from J, the junction kept 17 bases outside the gene matches. The CDR3 nucleotides read TGCAGTGCTAGTAAGGGGTGGAGGGAGGGCCTTATTGAGCAGTTCTTC. Translated, it gives CSASKGWREGLIEQFF.

The chain carries TRBV6-5 and TRBJ2-5; TRBD2 matches at 14 bases. The CDR3 has 16 residues. J was trimmed by 5 bases and V by 0 bases; bases with no gene match: 2. The V gene's germline CDR1 is MNHEY and CDR2 SVGAGI. CDR3 nucleotides: TGTGCCAGCAGTTACTCCGGGACTAGCGGGAGCGAGACCCAGTACTTC. It is translated as CASSYSGTSGSETQYF.